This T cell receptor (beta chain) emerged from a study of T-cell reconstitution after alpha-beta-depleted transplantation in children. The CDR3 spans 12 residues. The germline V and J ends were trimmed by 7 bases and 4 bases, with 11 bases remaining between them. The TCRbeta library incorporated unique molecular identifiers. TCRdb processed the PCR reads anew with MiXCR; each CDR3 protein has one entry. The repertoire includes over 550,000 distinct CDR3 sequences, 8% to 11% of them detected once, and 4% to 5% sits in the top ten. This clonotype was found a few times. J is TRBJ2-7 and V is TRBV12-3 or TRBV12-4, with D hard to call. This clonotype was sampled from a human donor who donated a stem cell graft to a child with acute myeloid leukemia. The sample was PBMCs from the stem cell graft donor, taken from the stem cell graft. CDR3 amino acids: CASKKGPYEQYF. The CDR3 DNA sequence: TGTGCCAGCAAAAAAGGACCTTACGAGCAGTACTTC.